Shown below are 27 T cell receptor beta chains from a single sample sequenced in a study of T-cell memory formation after mild COVID-19. TCRdb re-called the 5' RACE reads through MiXCR, storing one row per CDR3 protein. The sample consists of roughly 180,000 distinct CDR3 sequences, approximately 17% of them appearing once. The specimen was PBMCs or a T cell subset sorted from them (not recorded which). Every receptor here comes from a man younger than 35 who had mild COVID-19 (a few samples of this study predate the infection). Cell type and time point are not known.

There are a few counts of this clonotype. CDR3 sequence (DNA): TGTGCCAGCAGCCCCACCTACCAAGAGACCCAGTACTTC. This encodes CASSPTYQETQYF. V is TRBV3-1 and J is TRBJ2-5; D remains unclear. CDR1 and CDR2 (germline): LGHDT, YNNKEL (reference sequence). V lost 4 bases and J 0 bases, leaving 6 bases between the germline ends. The CDR3 sequence is 13 residues long.

This clonotype was seen a few times. The rearrangement joins TRBV7-3 to TRBJ2-2; D gene uncertain. Trimming stripped 6 bases from V and 4 bases from J, with 15 bases between. The length of the CDR3 is 15 residues. Germline V gene sequence: CDR1 SGHTA, CDR2 FQGTGA. This chain's CDR3 is CASSPRRLGTGELFF. In DNA form, the CDR3 reads TGTGCCAGCAGTCCTAGGCGGCTCGGCACCGGGGAGCTGTTTTTT.

This clonotype was observed a few times. The gene calls are TRBV7-2 and TRBJ2-3; possible D gene TRBD2, 5 bases. V was shortened by 5 bases and J by 6 bases, with 9 bases between the two germline ends. Germline V lookup: CDR1 SGHTA, CDR2 FQGNSA. The CDR3 runs 12 residues. CDR3: CASSVTTDTQYF. CDR3 nucleotide sequence: TGTGCCAGCAGCGTGACTACGGATACGCAGTATTTT.

This clonotype has more than one count but fewer than ten. CDR3 sequence reads: CASSSPVATNEKLFF. The CDR3 nucleotides are TGTGCCAGCAGTTCCCCTGTTGCAACTAATGAAAAACTGTTTTTT. The chain combines TRBV28 with TRBJ1-4; no clear D. This CDR3 comprises 15 residues. The germline V gene encodes CDR1 MDHEN and CDR2 SYDVKM. Trimming left V 4 bases short and J 0 bases short, with 9 bases between.

J is TRBJ2-2 and V is TRBV7-3; a possible D gene is TRBD1 (5 bases). The CDR3 spans 16 residues. V lost 5 bases and J lost 0, with 13 bases in between. Germline loops: CDR1 SGHTA, CDR2 FQGTGA. The DNA for the CDR3 is TGTGCCAGCAGCCGCACGAGGACAACGAACACCGGGGAGCTGTTTTTT. Translated, it gives CASSRTRTTNTGELFF.

The rearrangement links TRBV29-1 to TRBJ2-3; possible D gene TRBD2, 5 bases. Trimming shortened V by 7 bases and J by 4 bases, and 18 bases separated the two germline ends. CDR1 is SQVTM, CDR2 ANQGSEA, per germline. The CDR3 covers 14 residues. The CDR3 nucleotides read TGCAGCGGCCGAGGGCAGCCTTGGGCAGATACGCAGTATTTT. Translating gives CSGRGQPWADTQYF.

This rearrangement joins TRBV5-1 to TRBJ2-5, with 7 bases lining up with TRBD1. With V trimmed by 3 bases and J by 2 bases, 4 bases remained unmatched. This CDR3 is 14 amino acids long. Germline V gene data show CDR1 as SGHRS and CDR2 as YFSETQ. This CDR3 reads CASSSPGQQETQYF. In DNA, the CDR3 is TGCGCCAGCAGCTCACCGGGACAGCAAGAGACCCAGTACTTC.

This clonotype appeared a few times. The rearrangement links TRBV18 to TRBJ2-4; TRBD1 matches at 7 bases. This CDR3 is built from 14 residues. Trimming at V came to 6 bases and at J to 5 bases, leaving 7 bases not matched to a gene. Germline V gives CDR1 KGHSH, CDR2 LQKENI. The CDR3 DNA reads as TGTGCCAGCTCCGGGTGGGACAGTGAAAACATTCAGTACTTC. This translates into CASSGWDSENIQYF. The entire variable domain, with the rest obtained from reference TRBV18 and TRBJ2-4, is as follows: NAGVMQNPRHLVRRRGQEARLRCSPMKGHSHVYWYRQLPEEGLKFMVYLQKENIIDESGMPKERFSAEFPKEGPSILRIQQVVRGDSAAYFCASSGWDSENIQYFGAGTRLSVL.

The genes are TRBV2 and TRBJ2-2; TRBD1 matches at 10 bases. The CDR3 loop spans 15 amino acids. V was clipped by 6 bases and J by 4 bases; unmatched bases: 5. Germline values: CDR1 SNHLY, CDR2 FYNNEI. CDR3 sequence: CASRRQGAVTGELFF. The CDR3 DNA reads TGTGCCAGCAGAAGACAGGGGGCCGTCACCGGGGAGCTGTTTTTT.

The CDR3 region has the DNA TGCGCCAGCAGCCACGGGAGCGGGAAAGAGACCCAGTACTTC. It encodes CASSHGSGKETQYF. The V and J genes are TRBV5-1 and TRBJ2-5, with 7 bases identical to TRBD2. With V trimmed by 4 bases and J by 3 bases, 6 bases remained unmatched. The CDR3 covers 14 residues. CDR1 is SGHRS, CDR2 YFSETQ, per germline. The variable domain in full, with the rest retrieved from reference TRBV5-1 and TRBJ2-5, is KAGVTQTPRYLIKTRGQQVTLSCSPISGHRSVSWYQQTPGQGLQFLFEYFSETQRNKGNFPGRFSGRQFSNSRSEMNVSTLELGDSALYLCASSHGSGKETQYFGPGTRLLVL.

This clonotype turned up a few times. The chain couples TRBV5-1 to TRBJ2-3; 12 bases match TRBD1. J gave up 5 bases and V 4 bases, and 11 bases lay outside the gene matches. The CDR3 consists of 17 residues. The germline V gene has CDR1 SGHRS and CDR2 YFSETQ. Here the CDR3 reads CASSMGQGAFGGDTQYF. The CDR3, as DNA: TGCGCCAGCAGCATGGGACAGGGGGCCTTCGGGGGAGATACGCAGTATTTT.

This chain uses TRBV7-2 with TRBJ2-6, with D unresolved. CDR1 and CDR2 from the germline V gene are SGHTA and FQGNSA. CDR3 length: 17 residues. The V end lost 3 bases, the J end lost 0 bases, and 12 bases lay between the germline ends. Here the CDR3 reads CASSLDSQVSGANVLTF. In nucleotides, the CDR3 is TGTGCCAGCAGCTTGGATTCCCAAGTCTCTGGGGCCAACGTCCTGACTTTC.

Only a few counts were recorded for this clonotype. The chain couples TRBV7-3 to TRBJ2-3; 7 bases map to TRBD2. Looked up from germline, CDR1 is SGHTA and CDR2 is FQGTGA. The CDR3 is 15 amino acids. V lost 3 bases, J lost 3 bases, and 6 bases stayed unmatched. The DNA for the CDR3 is TGTGCCAGCAGCTTTGGGGGGGGATTGACAGATACGCAGTATTTT. Its translation: CASSFGGGLTDTQYF. Complete variable domain (other parts from reference TRBV7-3 and TRBJ2-3): GAGVSQTPSNKVTEKGKYVELRCDPISGHTALYWYRQSLGQGPEFLIYFQGTGAADDSGLPNDRFFAVRPEGSVSTLKIQRTERGDSAVYLCASSFGGGLTDTQYFGPGTRLTVL.

The chain combines TRBV30 with TRBJ2-7; TRBD2 matches at 9 bases. Germline V gene sequence: CDR1 GTSNPN, CDR2 SVGIG (reference sequence). This CDR3 is built from 14 residues. The junction had 8 bases not matched to a gene; V was cut back by 3 bases and J by 5 bases. The CDR3 nucleotides are TGTGCCTGGAGGGGACTAGCCCATAACCACGAGCAGTACTTC. Translated, it gives CAWRGLAHNHEQYF.

In its sample, this clonotype was seen a few times. The chain employs TRBV11-2 and TRBJ1-5; D remains ambiguous. Deletions cut 6 bases from V and 6 bases from J, with 12 bases between. CDR3 length: 13 residues. Germline-derived CDR1 and CDR2 are SGHAT and FQNNGV. The DNA for the CDR3 is TGTGCCAGCAGTACTAGAGGAGGTCAGCCCCAGCATTTT. It codes for CASSTRGGQPQHF.

The chain carries TRBV12-3 or TRBV12-4 and TRBJ2-1; TRBD2 might be the D (5 bases). The CDR3 is 11 amino acids. V lost 6 bases, J lost 12 bases, and 12 bases lay in between. The CDR3 nucleotides read TGTGCCAGCAGCTTGGGGAGTGGGCAGTTCTTC. Amino acid sequence: CASSLGSGQFF.

This clonotype has more than one count but fewer than ten. The rearrangement links TRBV7-2 to TRBJ1-1, with D possibly matching TRBD1 (6 bases). The CDR3 runs 15 residues. Per the germline V gene, CDR1 is SGHTA and CDR2 is FQGNSA. V was clipped by 1 base and J by 1 base, with 10 bases between them. CDR3 protein: CASSLDGRGNTEAFF. DNA of the CDR3: TGTGCCAGCAGCTTAGACGGCAGGGGGAACACTGAAGCTTTCTTT. Full variable domain (rest looked up from reference TRBV7-2 and TRBJ1-1): GAGVSQSPSNKVTEKGKDVELRCDPISGHTALYWYRQSLGQGLEFLIYFQGNSAPDKSGLPSDRFSAERTGGSVSTLTIQRTQQEDSAVYLCASSLDGRGNTEAFFGQGTRLTVV.

This clonotype was seen once. The chain employs TRBV2 and TRBJ2-7; maybe TRBD2 (6 bases). Trimming removed 6 bases from V and 3 bases from J, with 18 bases in between. There are 15 residues in the CDR3. From germline, CDR1 is SNHLY and CDR2 FYNNEI. The CDR3 DNA follows: TGTGCCAGCAGGGATCGAGCGGGCAGTCGCTACGAGCAGTACTTC. Protein sequence: CASRDRAGSRYEQYF.

V and J are TRBV20-1 and TRBJ1-5; 8 positions match TRBD1. CDR1 and CDR2 from the germline V gene are DFQATT and SNEGSKA (reference sequence). The CDR3 consists of 14 residues. CDR3 bases: TGCAGCGTTAGGGGGGACAGGCTACATCAGCCCCAGCATTTT. It specifies CSVRGDRLHQPQHF.

This chain connects TRBV6-1 to TRBJ2-3; D is possibly TRBD1 or TRBD2 (6 bases each). The CDR3 runs to 14 residues. Germline V CDR1 and CDR2: MNHNS, SASEGT. Trimming removed 5 bases at V and 2 bases at J, with 11 bases between. For the CDR3, the DNA is TGTGCCAGCAGTCACGGGGGCCACACAGATACGCAGTATTTT. Its translation is CASSHGGHTDTQYF.

J is TRBJ2-3 and V is TRBV27; possibly TRBD1 for D (6 bases). The germline V gene encodes CDR1 MNHEY and CDR2 SMNVEV (reference sequence). The V and J ends lost 7 bases and 0 bases respectively, with 14 bases between them. This CDR3 comprises 15 residues. CDR3 nucleotides: TGTGCCAGCAACGGTCAGGGGCACAGCACAGATACGCAGTATTTT. As protein: CASNGQGHSTDTQYF.

This clonotype has a handful of counts. The CDR3: CASSAPYEQYF. In DNA form, the CDR3 reads TGTGCCAGCAGCGCCCCCTACGAGCAGTACTTC. The chain recombines TRBV7-6 with TRBJ2-7; D gene unclear. Germline V CDR1 and CDR2: SGHVS, FNYEAQ. The CDR3 runs 11 residues. V was pared by 5 bases and J by 2 bases, with 4 bases between.

The rearrangement joins TRBV4-3 to TRBJ1-1, with D perhaps TRBD1 (6 bases). Germline CDR1 LGHNA, CDR2 YSLEER. The V end was cut by 0 bases, the J end by 1 base, with 9 bases between. The CDR3 length is 15 residues. The CDR3 loop is CASSQEAGANTEAFF. For the CDR3, the DNA is TGCGCCAGCAGCCAAGAGGCGGGGGCGAACACTGAAGCTTTCTTT.

This clonotype was observed a handful of times. The chain joins TRBV7-3 to TRBJ2-3; 8 nucleotides agree with TRBD1. Germline CDR1 is SGHTA and CDR2 is FQGTGA. J gave up 2 bases and V 5 bases, and 6 bases lay outside the gene matches. The CDR3 covers 15 residues. CDR3 sequence: CASSPKTGDTDTQYF. The CDR3 DNA reads TGTGCCAGCAGCCCCAAGACAGGGGACACAGATACGCAGTATTTT.

This clonotype was seen a few times. This chain uses TRBV4-3 with TRBJ2-3, with D hard to call. Germline V gene sequence: CDR1 LGHNA, CDR2 YSLEER. The CDR3 runs to 13 residues. V was pared by 0 bases and J by 6 bases, with 7 bases between. The DNA for the CDR3 is TGCGCCAGCAGCCAAGATAGTGGGGATACGCAGTATTTT. Protein sequence: CASSQDSGDTQYF.

This clonotype was seen at least ten times. The genes are TRBV10-3 and TRBJ2-7; D is unclear. The CDR3 is 13 residues long. V lost 3 bases, J lost 2 bases, and 8 bases lay in between. CDR1 is ENHRY and CDR2 is SYGVKD in the germline V gene. The CDR3 DNA sequence: TGTGCCATCAGTGACGTTAAGGCCTACGAGCAGTACTTC. As protein: CAISDVKAYEQYF.

There are a few counts of this clonotype. The chain is built from TRBV9 and TRBJ2-5, with D perhaps assigned TRBD1 or TRBD2 (6 bases each). Germline V lookup: CDR1 SGDLS, CDR2 YYNGEE. CDR3 length: 14 residues. V was pared by 3 bases and J by 5 bases, with 14 bases between. CDR3 residues: CASSDPGAGETQYF. The CDR3 region has the DNA TGTGCCAGCAGCGACCCGGGGGCGGGTGAGACCCAGTACTTC.